The 17 T cell receptor beta chains reported below all come from one sample, sequenced in a study of T cell responses to AZD1222 COVID-19 vaccine. Using immunoSEQ multiplex PCR, the repertoire was profiled, and TCRdb retains in-frame clones only, with some absent. In the table there are about 140,000 clones, around nine tenths of which are singletons. Material: peripheral blood, obtained 28 days after the second AZD1222 dose. The receptor set was obtained from an adult who received the AZD1222 COVID-19 vaccine.

This chain connects TRBV5-6 to TRBJ2-5; D is perhaps TRBD1 (5 bases). V lost 1 base to trimming and J lost 5 bases, with 12 bases between them. The CDR3 covers 14 residues. The germline CDR1 and CDR2 sequences are SGHDT and YYEEEE. The CDR3 DNA reads TGTGCCAGCAGCTTGTTTGGGGCCGGGGAGACCCAGTACTTC. Translation: CASSLFGAGETQYF.

The chain couples TRBV2 to TRBJ2-5; TRBD1 matches at 7 bases. V dropped 5 bases and J dropped 1; count of bases not matched to a gene: 7. Germline V CDR1 and CDR2: SNHLY, FYNNEI. The CDR3 loop spans 15 amino acids. The CDR3 here is CASSPPTGTQETQYF. The CDR3 DNA reads TGTGCCAGCAGTCCCCCGACAGGGACCCAAGAGACCCAGTACTTC.

V gene TRBV6-1 combines with J gene TRBJ1-5, with 11 bases lining up with TRBD1. The CDR3 has 15 amino acids. CDR1 and CDR2 (germline): MNHNS, SASEGT. With V trimmed by 0 bases and J by 7 bases, 2 bases remained unmatched. As DNA, the CDR3 is TGTGCCAGCAGTGAAGCCGGGACAGGGGGACAGCCCCAGCATTTT. Translating gives CASSEAGTGGQPQHF.

The chain employs TRBV11-2 and TRBJ2-7; tentative D call: TRBD1 (5 bases). V lost 3 bases to trimming and J lost 0 bases, with 12 bases between them. Germline-derived CDR1 and CDR2 are SGHAT and FQNNGV. The CDR3 runs 15 residues. CDR3 coding DNA: TGTGCCAGCAGCTTCCCAGGGCTCAGCTCCTACGAGCAGTACTTC. Amino acids: CASSFPGLSSYEQYF.

This clone was counted ten times or more. V and J are TRBV6-4 and TRBJ2-1; TRBD1 matches at 8 bases. V was pared by 6 bases and J by 5 bases, with 9 bases of the junction left unmatched. The length of the CDR3 is 15 residues. In germline, CDR1 is MRHNA, CDR2 SNTAGT. The DNA for the CDR3 is TGTGCCAGCAGCATTACAGGGGGTGCGGACAATGAGCAGTTCTTC. Translation: CASSITGGADNEQFF.

The chain employs TRBV13 and TRBJ2-7, with TRBD1 as a possible D gene (6 bases). Deletions cut 3 bases from V and 12 bases from J, with 21 bases between. Germline V CDR1 and CDR2: PRHDT, FYEKMQ (reference sequence). The CDR3 consists of 14 residues. The CDR3 spells CASSLGQASGVGYF. The CDR3 DNA reads as TGTGCCAGCAGCTTGGGCCAAGCCTCAGGGGTGGGGTACTTC.

V usage is TRBV4-3 and J usage is TRBJ1-1; D gene uncertain. The CDR3 spans 12 residues. Trimming removed 1 base at V and 11 bases at J, with 11 bases between. Germline CDR1 LGHNA, CDR2 YSLEER. CDR3 nucleotides: TGCGCCAGCAGCCAAGTGGCAGGACGGGCTTTCTTT. It translates to CASSQVAGRAFF.

This sequence joins TRBV20-1 and TRBJ2-3, with 8 nucleotides matching TRBD2. V trimming: 3 bases; J trimming: 2 bases; junction bases outside the gene matches: 10. This CDR3 comprises 16 residues. Germline CDR1 DFQATT, CDR2 SNEGSKA (reference sequence). The CDR3 here is CSASGPVAGFTDTQYF. CDR3 nucleotide sequence: TGCAGTGCTAGTGGTCCCGTAGCGGGGTTCACAGATACGCAGTATTTT.

The chain recombines TRBV19 with TRBJ2-1; D remains unclear. The V end was cut by 5 bases, the J end by 2 bases, with 10 bases between. Germline V gene data show CDR1 as LNHDA and CDR2 as SQIVND (reference sequence). The CDR3 runs to 14 residues. The CDR3 here is CASSARRAYNEQFF. Here the CDR3 DNA reads TGTGCCAGTAGTGCCCGCCGGGCCTACAATGAGCAGTTCTTC.

The J gene is TRBJ2-3, the V gene TRBV28, with D unclear. CDR3 size: 16 residues. V was trimmed by 3 bases and J by 0 bases, leaving 13 bases between them. Germline V CDR1 and CDR2: MDHEN, SYDVKM. DNA for the CDR3: TGTGCCAGCAGTTTGGTGCTGACGACTAGCACAGATACGCAGTATTTT. Translated: CASSLVLTTSTDTQYF.

This sequence joins TRBV20-1 and TRBJ1-1; D uncertain. V was trimmed by 4 bases and J by 11 bases, leaving 14 bases between them. Germline lookup yields CDR1 DFQATT and CDR2 SNEGSKA (reference sequence). The CDR3 sequence is 11 residues long. The CDR3 DNA follows: TGCAGTGCTACCCGACCCCCTGGCGCTTTCTTT. This codes for CSATRPPGAFF.

This chain links TRBV3-1 (or the pseudogene TRBV3-2) with TRBJ2-2; D call uncertain. The length of the CDR3 is 14 residues. Trimming took off 4 bases at V and 7 bases at J, with 13 bases between the two ends. In germline, CDR1 is LGHDT, CDR2 YNNKEL (reference sequence). The DNA for the CDR3 is TGTGCCAGCAGCCCCTCGGAGCTGGTCGGGGAGCTGTTTTTT. It specifies CASSPSELVGELFF.

The rearrangement joins TRBV3-1 (or the pseudogene TRBV3-2) to TRBJ2-7; 9 bases match TRBD2. The germline V gene encodes CDR1 LGHDT and CDR2 YNNKEL (reference sequence). With V trimmed by 0 bases and J by 6 bases, 3 bases remained unmatched. The CDR3 length is 14 residues. As DNA, the CDR3 is TGTGCCAGCAGCCAAGAGACACTAGCGGGCGAGCAGTACTTC. Its protein product is CASSQETLAGEQYF.

The chain combines TRBV27 with TRBJ2-5, with a possible D match to TRBD1 (6 bases). Trimming took off 2 bases at V and 4 bases at J, with 17 bases between the two ends. Per germline, CDR1 MNHEY and CDR2 SMNVEV (reference sequence). The CDR3 is 16 amino acids. The CDR3 sequence: CASSLTTGIGGETQYF. The CDR3 coding sequence is TGTGCCAGCAGTTTAACCACAGGGATCGGAGGAGAGACCCAGTACTTC.

This chain joins TRBV6-1 and TRBJ2-1; TRBD2 matches 10 bases. The CDR3 sequence is 16 residues long. Trimming removed 4 bases from V and 1 base from J; junction bases left unmatched: 4. Germline V gene lookup returns CDR1 MNHNS and CDR2 SASEGT. The CDR3 reads CASSGERGGSYNEQFF. For the CDR3, the DNA is TGTGCCAGCAGTGGCGAGCGGGGGGGTTCCTACAATGAGCAGTTCTTC.

J is TRBJ2-7 and V is TRBV6-2 or TRBV6-3, with D possibly matching TRBD2 (5 bases). CDR1 is MNHEY, CDR2 SVGEGT, per germline. The CDR3 has 15 amino acids. V lost 1 base to trimming and J lost 2 bases, with 12 bases between them. CDR3 loop: CASSYYQRRAYEQYF. DNA of the CDR3: TGTGCCAGCAGTTACTATCAAAGGCGGGCCTACGAGCAGTACTTC.

The rearrangement uses TRBV2 and TRBJ2-7; TRBD2 agrees at 11 bases. V lost 5 bases, J lost 4 bases, and 10 bases stayed unmatched. CDR3 length: 16 residues. Germline-derived CDR1 and CDR2 are SNHLY and FYNNEI. As DNA, the CDR3 is TGTGCCAGCAGTCTCTGGACTAGCGGGCGATTGTACGAGCAGTACTTC. This sequence encodes CASSLWTSGRLYEQYF.